The 8 T cell receptor beta chains given below trace back to one sample, sequenced in a study of vaccination and CD4 T cells after COVID-19. CD4+ T cells that had been cultured provided DNA sequenced with the Oncomine TCR Beta short-read assay. TCRdb analysed the PCR reads with MiXCR anew, one entry per CDR3 protein. This sample carries 11,000 to 15,000 distinct CDR3 sequences, approximately 61% of them seen once, and the ten largest clones take roughly a fifth. Treatment described: roughly 10-day PBMC culture with coronavirus spike peptide pools or control peptides (ViraFEST assay). These TCRs are of unknown antigen specificity. The sequencing sample was made of CD4+ T cells from blood, cultured in vitro. The receptors shown here come from a human donor who had recovered from COVID-19.

This clonotype was seen a handful of times. The V call is TRBV7-2, the J call TRBJ1-2, with TRBD1 matching over 7 bases. The CDR3 totals 14 residues. CDR1 SGHTA and CDR2 FQGNSA come from the germline V gene. V lost 3 bases, J lost 4 bases, and 5 bases stayed unmatched. The CDR3 reads CASSLAGTAYGYTF. The CDR3 bases are TGTGCCAGCAGCTTGGCCGGGACAGCCTATGGCTACACCTTC.

The V gene is TRBV6-5, the J gene TRBJ1-5; D gene unclear. Germline V gene sequence: CDR1 MNHEY, CDR2 SVGAGI. This CDR3 has 15 amino acids. With 0 bases removed from V and 5 bases from J, the gap between germline ends came to 11 bases. The CDR3 here is CASSYSNGLDQPQHF. The DNA for the CDR3 is TGTGCCAGCAGTTACTCGAACGGGTTGGATCAGCCCCAGCATTTT.

Only a few counts were recorded for this clonotype. This chain links TRBV28 with TRBJ2-5; D call uncertain. V gave up 1 base and J gave up 0 bases, with 9 bases separating them. Germline lookup yields CDR1 MDHEN and CDR2 SYDVKM. This CDR3 spans 15 amino acids. The CDR3: CASSLLVGYQETQYF. DNA of the CDR3: TGTGCCAGCAGTTTATTAGTGGGCTACCAAGAGACCCAGTACTTC. Looking up the rest from reference TRBV28 and TRBJ2-5 gives the full variable domain: DVKVTQSSRYLVKRTGEKVFLECVQDMDHENMFWYRQDPGLGLRLIYFSYDVKMKEKGDIPEGYSVSREKKERFSLILESASTNQTSMYLCASSLLVGYQETQYFGPGTRLLVL.

The chain recombines TRBV15 with TRBJ2-7; D remains unclear. Germline-derived CDR1 and CDR2 are LNHNV and YYDKDF (reference sequence). The germline V and J ends were trimmed by 3 bases and 0 bases, with 12 bases remaining between them. The CDR3 extends over 15 amino acids. The CDR3 region has the DNA TGTGCCACCAGCAGTGGCAGGCTAAGCTCCTACGAGCAGTACTTC. Residues: CATSSGRLSSYEQYF.

The genes are TRBV20-1 and TRBJ2-7, with TRBD2 matching over 9 bases. J gave up 1 base and V 3 bases, and 4 bases lay outside the gene matches. Germline CDR1 reads DFQATT; CDR2 reads SNEGSKA (reference sequence). The CDR3 contains 14 residues. Written as DNA, the CDR3 is TGCAGTGCTAGCCGGACTAGCGTTTCCTACGAGCAGTACTTC. Translating it yields CSASRTSVSYEQYF.

The rearrangement links TRBV30 to TRBJ1-1; 7 nucleotides align to TRBD1. Losses at the gene ends were 2 bases for V and 2 bases for J; bases not matched to a gene: 8. The CDR3 is 15 amino acids. Germline V gives CDR1 GTSNPN, CDR2 SVGIG (reference sequence). In DNA form, the CDR3 reads TGTGCCTGGAGTCTAAGGAGACAGGGTAACACTGAAGCTTTCTTT. Translation: CAWSLRRQGNTEAFF.

This chain uses TRBV10-3 with TRBJ1-5, with D hard to call. V shed 3 bases and J shed 5 bases, with 5 bases lying between them. The CDR3 runs 12 residues. CDR1 is ENHRY, CDR2 SYGVKD, per germline. CDR3 sequence: CAISDSYQPQHF. The CDR3 DNA sequence: TGTGCCATCAGTGACAGCTATCAGCCCCAGCATTTT.

The gene calls are TRBV19 and TRBJ1-5; D is unclear. Germline V gene lookup returns CDR1 LNHDA and CDR2 SQIVND (reference sequence). The CDR3 length is 15 residues. V gave up 8 bases and J gave up 4 bases, with 18 bases separating them. CDR3 sequence reads: CASDSPRALNQPQHF. The CDR3 region has the DNA TGTGCCAGTGATTCCCCGCGGGCTTTAAATCAGCCCCAGCATTTT.